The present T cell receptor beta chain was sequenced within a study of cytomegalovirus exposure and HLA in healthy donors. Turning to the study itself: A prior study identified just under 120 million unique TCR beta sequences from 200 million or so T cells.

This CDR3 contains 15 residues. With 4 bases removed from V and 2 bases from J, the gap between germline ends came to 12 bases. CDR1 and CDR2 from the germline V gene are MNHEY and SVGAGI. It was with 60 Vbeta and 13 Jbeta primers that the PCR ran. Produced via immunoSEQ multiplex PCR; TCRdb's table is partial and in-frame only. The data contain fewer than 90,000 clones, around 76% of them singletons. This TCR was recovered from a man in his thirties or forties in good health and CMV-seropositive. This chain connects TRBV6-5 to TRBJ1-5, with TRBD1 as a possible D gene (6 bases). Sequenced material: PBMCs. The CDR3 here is CASSLTGPGNQPQHF. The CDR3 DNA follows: TGTGCCAGCAGTTTAACAGGGCCGGGCAATCAGCCCCAGCATTTT.